This is a list of T cell receptor beta chains from one sample in a study of regulatory T cells in long-lasting Graves disease. One entry per CDR3 protein results from TCRdb running MiXCR on the multiplex PCR reads. Of 350,000 to 500,000 distinct CDR3 sequences in the sample, less than 20% were seen once. These same records also appear under a second study, on T cells in Graves' hyperthyroidism and ophthalmopathy.

The sequences come from peripheral blood mononuclear cells (PBMCs), collected at new diagnosis, from a patient treated with antithyroid drugs. The receptor set was obtained from a woman aged 25 to 39 with Graves disease. CDR3s include the opening cysteine and the closing phenylalanine or tryptophan. A D gene is named only where the DNA matches it firmly. Some rows have no size entry. The others give once, few or many, or a class for an expanded clone.

V: TRBV6-2/TRBV6-3
size: .
D: .
J: TRBJ1-5
DNA: TGTGCCAGCACCCAGCTCGGAACCAATTATCAGCCCCAGCATTTT
CDR3: CASTQLGTNYQPQHF

V: TRBV2
size: .
D: TRBD1
J: TRBJ2-5
DNA: TGTGCCAGCATCGCCGGGACAGCGCAAGAGACCCAGTACTTC
CDR3: CASIAGTAQETQYF

V: TRBV29-1
size: few
D: TRBD2
J: TRBJ2-7
DNA: TGCAGCGTCAATCGGGAGGGGTACTACGAGCAGTACTTC
CDR3: CSVNREGYYEQYF

V: TRBV6-1
size: .
D: .
J: TRBJ1-2
DNA: TGTGCCAGCAGGGGAGTTGGACGTATCGGCTACACCTTC
CDR3: CASRGVGRIGYTF

V: TRBV29-1
size: many
D: .
J: TRBJ2-2
DNA: TGCAGCGTTGAAGTGCCTGTGGGCCAGGGGACATATTCGGGCACCGGGGAGCTGTTTTTT
CDR3: CSVEVPVGQGTYSGTGELFF

V: TRBV28
size: few
D: TRBD1
J: TRBJ1-6
DNA: TGTGCCAGCAGTTCAGGGGGCAGTTATTCACCCCTCCACTTT
CDR3: CASSSGGSYSPLHF

V: TRBV2
size: many
D: .
J: TRBJ2-5
DNA: TGTGCCAGCACCCTGGGACAGCGGGGAGAGACCCAGTACTTC
CDR3: CASTLGQRGETQYF

V: TRBV5-5
size: few
D: .
J: TRBJ1-6
DNA: TGTGCCAGCAGCTTGGCCCCAACTCGTGCCCTCCACTTT
CDR3: CASSLAPTRALHF

V: TRBV20-1
size: .
D: .
J: TRBJ1-1
DNA: TGCAGTGCTAGGCGAGGGTCCGTGAACACTGAAGCTTTCTTT
CDR3: CSARRGSVNTEAFF

V: TRBV6-6
size: many
D: .
J: TRBJ1-2
DNA: TGTGCCAGCAGTTACTCGGTCAGGGAGTTCTATGGCTACACCTTC
CDR3: CASSYSVREFYGYTF

V: TRBV18
size: .
D: TRBD2
J: TRBJ2-3
DNA: TGTGCCAGCTCGCCGACTAGCGGGAGGTTTACGCAGTATTTT
CDR3: CASSPTSGRFTQYF

V: TRBV6-1
size: many
D: TRBD1
J: TRBJ1-5
DNA: TGTGCCAGCAGCCGGGACAGGGGAAGGGGTCAGCCCCAGCATTTT
CDR3: CASSRDRGRGQPQHF

V: TRBV2
size: many
D: TRBD1
J: TRBJ1-1
DNA: TGTGCCAGTAAGGGACAGGCGAACACTGAAGCTTTCTTT
CDR3: CASKGQANTEAFF

V: TRBV12-3/TRBV12-4
size: many
D: TRBD1
J: TRBJ2-5
DNA: TGTGCCAGCACCGAAATCCGGACAGGGGGAGGAGAGACCCAGTACTTC
CDR3: CASTEIRTGGGETQYF

V: TRBV7-2
size: many
D: .
J: TRBJ2-7
DNA: TGTGCCAGCAGCTTATTCCGAGAGCAGTACTTC
CDR3: CASSLFREQYF

V: TRBV29-1
size: few
D: .
J: TRBJ2-4
DNA: TGCAGCGTTGGCAGGGGAGGTGAGCAGTACTTC
CDR3: CSVGRGGEQYF

V: TRBV12-3/TRBV12-4
size: many
D: TRBD2
J: TRBJ2-1
DNA: TGTGCCAGCACCCCTTTTGGCGGGAGCTCCTACAATGAGCAGTTCTTC
CDR3: CASTPFGGSSYNEQFF

V: TRBV7-9
size: many
D: .
J: TRBJ2-5
DNA: TGTGCCAGCAGCTTTCCCCCCGGGGCTAGTGGAGAGACCCAGTACTTC
CDR3: CASSFPPGASGETQYF

V: TRBV5-1
size: .
D: TRBD1
J: TRBJ1-1
DNA: TGCGCCAGCAGCTATACATACTGGACAGGGACGGATAAGGCTTTCTTT
CDR3: CASSYTYWTGTDKAFF

V: TRBV12-3/TRBV12-4
size: many
D: .
J: TRBJ1-2
DNA: TGTGCCAGCAGCCTCCCCGCAGGGTTTATCGATGGCTACACCTTC
CDR3: CASSLPAGFIDGYTF

V: TRBV12-3/TRBV12-4
size: many
D: .
J: TRBJ1-5
DNA: TGTGCCAGCAGTTTTGACAGTCAGCCCCAGCATTTT
CDR3: CASSFDSQPQHF

V: TRBV7-2
size: many
D: .
J: TRBJ2-4
DNA: TGTGCCAGCAGCGGACCCGGAGGGTTTGACATTCAGTACTTC
CDR3: CASSGPGGFDIQYF

V: TRBV28
size: many
D: TRBD1
J: TRBJ2-7
DNA: TGTGCCAGCAGTTACCAACCGGGACAGGGGGTAATCTACGAGCAGTACTTC
CDR3: CASSYQPGQGVIYEQYF

V: TRBV4-3
size: few
D: TRBD2
J: TRBJ2-1
DNA: TGCGCCAGCAGCCAAGAGGGGAGCCGGGAGGATGAGCAGTTCTTC
CDR3: CASSQEGSREDEQFF

V: TRBV6-2/TRBV6-3
size: many
D: .
J: TRBJ2-7
DNA: TGTGCCAGCAGATTGTATCGGGTCTCCTACGAGCAGTACTTC
CDR3: CASRLYRVSYEQYF

V: TRBV12-3/TRBV12-4
size: many
D: TRBD2
J: TRBJ2-2
DNA: TGTGCCAGCAGTCCATCTAGCGGGAGGGCCCTGGGCACCGGGGAGCTGTTTTTT
CDR3: CASSPSSGRALGTGELFF

V: TRBV20-1
size: .
D: TRBD1
J: TRBJ1-2
DNA: TGCAGTGCTAGAGAGACAGGGGGAAACTATGGCTACACCTTC
CDR3: CSARETGGNYGYTF

V: TRBV19
size: .
D: .
J: TRBJ2-1
DNA: TGTGCCAGTAGTATTAAGCGGGCCCACTCCTACAATGAGCAGTTCTTC
CDR3: CASSIKRAHSYNEQFF

V: TRBV7-8
size: many
D: TRBD2
J: TRBJ2-7
DNA: TGTGCCAGCAGCTTAGCGGGGACTAGCGGATCCTACGAGCAGTACTTC
CDR3: CASSLAGTSGSYEQYF

V: TRBV6-1
size: many
D: .
J: TRBJ1-4
DNA: TGTGCCAGCAGTGAAGCGGGGACAAACAGAGAAAAACTGTTTTTT
CDR3: CASSEAGTNREKLFF

V: TRBV11-2
size: many
D: .
J: TRBJ1-4
DNA: TGTGCCAGCAGAGACCGGGACAACTCTAATGAAAAACTGTTTTTT
CDR3: CASRDRDNSNEKLFF

V: TRBV27
size: .
D: .
J: TRBJ2-7
DNA: TGTGCCAGCAGTTTCGGGAAAGGGTCCTACGAGCAGTACTTC
CDR3: CASSFGKGSYEQYF

V: TRBV20-1
size: few
D: TRBD2
J: TRBJ2-2
DNA: TGCAGTGCTCTTTCTAGCGGGAGGGCATACACCGGGGAGCTGTTTTTT
CDR3: CSALSSGRAYTGELFF

V: TRBV10-1
size: many
D: .
J: TRBJ2-2
DNA: TGCGCCAGCAGTGACCGGTTCGCGAACACCGGGGAGCTGTTTTTT
CDR3: CASSDRFANTGELFF

V: TRBV19
size: .
D: .
J: TRBJ2-5
DNA: TGTGCCGCACATAAAGGGAGGCGGGAGACCCAGTACTTC
CDR3: CAAHKGRRETQYF

V: TRBV7-3
size: .
D: TRBD2
J: TRBJ2-1
DNA: TGTGCCAGCAGCTTATCGGCTGGCGGGAGACCCAATGAGCAGTTCTTC
CDR3: CASSLSAGGRPNEQFF

V: TRBV6-2/TRBV6-3
size: many
D: TRBD1
J: TRBJ1-1
DNA: TGTGCCAGCATCCCCGGGACAGGAGGCACTGAAGCTTTCTTT
CDR3: CASIPGTGGTEAFF

V: TRBV9
size: many
D: TRBD2
J: TRBJ2-1
DNA: TGTGCCAGCAGCCCTCCCCCGGGGCTAGCGGGAGTCGGTTTCAATGAGCAGTTCTTC
CDR3: CASSPPPGLAGVGFNEQFF

V: TRBV7-7
size: .
D: TRBD1
J: TRBJ2-2
DNA: TGTGCTAGCAGCTATTTGCTGGGACAGGACAACACCGGGGAGCTGTTTTTT
CDR3: CASSYLLGQDNTGELFF

V: TRBV2
size: .
D: .
J: TRBJ2-7
DNA: TGTGCCAGCAACAGGGCACACACCTACGAGCAGTACTTC
CDR3: CASNRAHTYEQYF

V: TRBV12-5
size: many
D: .
J: TRBJ1-2
DNA: TGTGCTAGTGCCCCCCCCTCCTTTCCAGGGTTCTATGGCTACACCTTC
CDR3: CASAPPSFPGFYGYTF

V: TRBV30
size: many
D: TRBD1
J: TRBJ1-1
DNA: TGTGCCTGGAGTGTAGATCCGGTTCGGCAGGGGGTTGGTAACACTGAAGCTTTCTTT
CDR3: CAWSVDPVRQGVGNTEAFF

V: TRBV11-2
size: many
D: .
J: TRBJ1-2
DNA: TGTGCCAGCAGCTTTCGTGGTCCAATCTATGGCTACACCTTC
CDR3: CASSFRGPIYGYTF

V: TRBV2
size: few
D: TRBD2
J: TRBJ2-7
DNA: TGTGCCAGCAGTGAACAGCGGGGGGCCTACGAGCAGTACTTC
CDR3: CASSEQRGAYEQYF

V: TRBV5-1
size: .
D: TRBD1
J: TRBJ1-1
DNA: TGCGCCAGCAGCTTGGTCCAGGGGGCCACTGAAGCTTTCTTT
CDR3: CASSLVQGATEAFF

V: TRBV10-3
size: .
D: .
J: TRBJ1-3
DNA: TGTGCCATCAGTGAAGGTCTTGCGGGAGAGTCTGGAAACACCATATATTTT
CDR3: CAISEGLAGESGNTIYF

V: TRBV7-8
size: many
D: .
J: TRBJ1-1
DNA: TGTGCCAGCAGCTTATATACTACCGGTACGAACACTGAAGCTTTCTTT
CDR3: CASSLYTTGTNTEAFF

V: TRBV11-3
size: .
D: TRBD2
J: TRBJ2-3
DNA: TGTGCCAGCAGCTTAAGAACTAGCGGGGTAGATACGCAGTATTTT
CDR3: CASSLRTSGVDTQYF

V: TRBV2
size: many
D: .
J: TRBJ1-5
DNA: TGTGCCAGCAGTGAATTAGTTGGGGGTCATCAGCCCCAGCATTTT
CDR3: CASSELVGGHQPQHF